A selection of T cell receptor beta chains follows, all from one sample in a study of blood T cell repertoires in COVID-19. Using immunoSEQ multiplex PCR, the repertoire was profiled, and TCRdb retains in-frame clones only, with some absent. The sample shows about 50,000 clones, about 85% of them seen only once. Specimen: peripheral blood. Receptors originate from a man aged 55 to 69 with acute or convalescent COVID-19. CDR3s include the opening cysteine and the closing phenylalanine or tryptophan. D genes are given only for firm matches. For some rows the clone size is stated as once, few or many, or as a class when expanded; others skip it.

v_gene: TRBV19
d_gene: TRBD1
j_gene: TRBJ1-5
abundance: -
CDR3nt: TGTGCCAGTAGTATGGGACAGATTCAGCCCCAGCATTTT
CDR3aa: CASSMGQIQPQHF

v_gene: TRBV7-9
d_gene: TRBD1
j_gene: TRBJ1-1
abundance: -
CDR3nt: TGTGCCAGCAGCTTAGGGGTGGGAACAGGGGGAGTGATCACTGAAGCTTTCTTT
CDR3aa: CASSLGVGTGGVITEAFF

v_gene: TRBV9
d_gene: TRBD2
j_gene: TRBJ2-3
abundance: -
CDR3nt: TGTGCCAGCAATCGGGAGGGAGATACGCAGTATTTT
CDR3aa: CASNREGDTQYF

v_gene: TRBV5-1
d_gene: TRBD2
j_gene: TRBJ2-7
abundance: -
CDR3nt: TGCGCCAGCAGCTACGGGACTAGCGGGAGGTCTCCCTACGAGCAGTACTTC
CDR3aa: CASSYGTSGRSPYEQYF

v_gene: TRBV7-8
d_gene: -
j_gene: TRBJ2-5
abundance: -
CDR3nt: TGTGCCAGCAGCTTAGAGAGGGCGAACGGTGGGACCCAGTACTTC
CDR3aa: CASSLERANGGTQYF

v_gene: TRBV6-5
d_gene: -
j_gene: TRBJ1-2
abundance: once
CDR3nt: TGTGCCAGCCGGCCGGGAGCGGGGGCAATCTATGGCTACACCTTC
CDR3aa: CASRPGAGAIYGYTF

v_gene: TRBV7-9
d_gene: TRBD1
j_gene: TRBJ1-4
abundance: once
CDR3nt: TGTGCCAGCGGACCGGACAGGGGGAATGAAAAACTGTTTTTT
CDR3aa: CASGPDRGNEKLFF

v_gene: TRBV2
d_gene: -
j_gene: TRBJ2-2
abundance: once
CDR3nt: TGTGCCAGCAGTGAAGGGGTAGCGGTCCCGCGGGAGCTGTTTTTT
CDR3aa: CASSEGVAVPRELFF

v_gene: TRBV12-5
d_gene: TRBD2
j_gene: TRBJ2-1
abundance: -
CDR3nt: TGTGCTAGTGGTTTGGTACCGACTAGCGGGAGAAATGAGCAGTTCTTC
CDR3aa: CASGLVPTSGRNEQFF

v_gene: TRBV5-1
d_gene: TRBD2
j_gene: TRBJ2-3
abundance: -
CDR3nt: TGCGCCAGCAGCTTGAGCGGGAGGGGAACAGATACGCAGTATTTT
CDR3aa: CASSLSGRGTDTQYF

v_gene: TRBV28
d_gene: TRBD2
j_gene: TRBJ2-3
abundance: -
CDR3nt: TGTGCCAGCAGCCGCCTACTAGCGGGAGCGTTCACAGATACGCAGTATTTT
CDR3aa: CASSRLLAGAFTDTQYF

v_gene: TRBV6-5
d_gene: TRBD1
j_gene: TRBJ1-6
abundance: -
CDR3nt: TGTGCCAGCAGCACACCGGGACAGGGGAATTCACCCCTCCACTTT
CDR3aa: CASSTPGQGNSPLHF

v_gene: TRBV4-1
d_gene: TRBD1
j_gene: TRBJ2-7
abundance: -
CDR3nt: TGCGCCAGCAGCCAAAGCGTCGGCCCCGGGACAGCCTACGAGCAGTACTTC
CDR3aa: CASSQSVGPGTAYEQYF

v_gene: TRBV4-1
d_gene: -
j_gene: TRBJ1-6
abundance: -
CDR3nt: TGCGCCAGCAGCCAAGATACGGTCTATAATTCACCCCTCCACTTT
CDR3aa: CASSQDTVYNSPLHF

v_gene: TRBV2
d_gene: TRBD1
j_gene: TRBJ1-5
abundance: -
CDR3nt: TGTGCCAGCAGCTCGACAGGGGGGAGCAGGCAGCCCCAGCATTTT
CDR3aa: CASSSTGGSRQPQHF

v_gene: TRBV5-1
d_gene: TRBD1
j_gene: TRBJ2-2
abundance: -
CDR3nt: TGCGCCAGCAGCGACCGGACAGGGAGCACCGGGGAGCTGTTTTTT
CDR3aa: CASSDRTGSTGELFF

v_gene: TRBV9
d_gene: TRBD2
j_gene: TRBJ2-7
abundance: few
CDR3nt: TGTGCCAGCAGCCCTCTGGGACTAGATTCCTACGAGCAGTACTTC
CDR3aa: CASSPLGLDSYEQYF

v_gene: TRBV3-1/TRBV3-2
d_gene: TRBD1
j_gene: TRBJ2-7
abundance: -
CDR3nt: TGTGCCAGCAGCGCCGGGACAGTCCTCTACGAGCAGTACTTC
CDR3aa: CASSAGTVLYEQYF

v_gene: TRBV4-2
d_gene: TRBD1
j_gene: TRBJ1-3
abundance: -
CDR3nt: TGTGCCAGCAGACGGGACAGGGGCCCCACTGGAAACACCATATATTTT
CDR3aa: CASRRDRGPTGNTIYF

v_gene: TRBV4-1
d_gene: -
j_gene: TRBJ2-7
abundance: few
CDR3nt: TGCGCCAGCAGCCAAGATCGGAGCTACGAGCAGTACTTC
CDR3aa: CASSQDRSYEQYF

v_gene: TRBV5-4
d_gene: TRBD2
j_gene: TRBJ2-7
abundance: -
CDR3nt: TGTGCCAGCAGCTTGGACGCTAGCGGGATGAGCTACGAGCAGTACTTC
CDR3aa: CASSLDASGMSYEQYF

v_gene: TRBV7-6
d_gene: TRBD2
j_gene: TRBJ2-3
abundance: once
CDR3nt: TGTGCCAGCAGCCCACTAGCGGGAGCAGCAGATACGCAGTATTTT
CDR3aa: CASSPLAGAADTQYF

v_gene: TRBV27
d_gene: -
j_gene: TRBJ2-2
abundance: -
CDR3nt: TGTGCCAGCAGACTAGGGGGGGACACCGGGGAGCTGTTTTTT
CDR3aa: CASRLGGDTGELFF

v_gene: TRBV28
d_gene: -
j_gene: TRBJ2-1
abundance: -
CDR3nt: TGTGCCAGCAGGCCAAGCGGTTTTGGGGGCTCCAATGAGCAGTTCTTC
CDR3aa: CASRPSGFGGSNEQFF

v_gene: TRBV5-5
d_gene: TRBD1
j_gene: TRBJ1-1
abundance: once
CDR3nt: TGTGCCAGCAGCTCCCCGGGACAGGGCGACACTGAAGCTTTCTTT
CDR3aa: CASSSPGQGDTEAFF

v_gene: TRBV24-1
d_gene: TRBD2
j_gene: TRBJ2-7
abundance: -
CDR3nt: TGTGCCACCAGTGACTCCCTGACTAGCGGGAGACTCTACGAGCAGTACTTC
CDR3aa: CATSDSLTSGRLYEQYF

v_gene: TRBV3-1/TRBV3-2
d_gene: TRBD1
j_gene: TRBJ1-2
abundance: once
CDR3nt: TGTGCCAGCAGCCGACAGGGTAATAACTATGGCTACACCTTC
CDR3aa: CASSRQGNNYGYTF

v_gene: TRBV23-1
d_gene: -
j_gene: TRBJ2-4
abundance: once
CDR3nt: TGCGCCAGCAGTCCGACAGCCCAGTTGCACATTCAGTACTTC
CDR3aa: CASSPTAQLHIQYF

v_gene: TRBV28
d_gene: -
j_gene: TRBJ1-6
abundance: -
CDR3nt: TGTGCCAGCAGTTTAAGGCGGGGAACTTCACCCCTCCACTTT
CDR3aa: CASSLRRGTSPLHF

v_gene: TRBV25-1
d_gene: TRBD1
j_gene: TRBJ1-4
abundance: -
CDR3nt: TGTGCCAGCAGTGAATATAAGGGACAGAGGGAAAAACTGTTTTTT
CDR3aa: CASSEYKGQREKLFF

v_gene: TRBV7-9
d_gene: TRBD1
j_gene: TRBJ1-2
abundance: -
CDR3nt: TGTGCCAGCAGCTTAGAAGCAGGGGGGCCCGGCTACACCTTC
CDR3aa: CASSLEAGGPGYTF

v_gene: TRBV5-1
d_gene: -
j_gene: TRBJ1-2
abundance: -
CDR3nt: TGCGCCAGCAGCCCCGAGGGACACTCAGGGCGGTCCGGCTACACCTTC
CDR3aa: CASSPEGHSGRSGYTF

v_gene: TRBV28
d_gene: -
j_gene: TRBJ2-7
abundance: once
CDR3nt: TGTGCCAGCGGGCCCTCCTACGAGCAGTACTTC
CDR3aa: CASGPSYEQYF

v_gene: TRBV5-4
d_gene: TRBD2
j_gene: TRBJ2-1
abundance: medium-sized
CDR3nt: TGTGCCAGCAGCTTGGGGGTAGCGGGGGAAAACAATGAGCAGTTCTTC
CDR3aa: CASSLGVAGENNEQFF

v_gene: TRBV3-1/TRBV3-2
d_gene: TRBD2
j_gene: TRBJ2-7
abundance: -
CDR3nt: TGTGCCAGCAGCTACACTAGCGGGAGGTACGAGCAGTACTTC
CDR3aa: CASSYTSGRYEQYF

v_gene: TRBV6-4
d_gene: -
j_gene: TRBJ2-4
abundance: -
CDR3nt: TGTGCCAGCAGTGACTCGATTTCAGGGGCTAACATTCAGTACTTC
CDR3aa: CASSDSISGANIQYF

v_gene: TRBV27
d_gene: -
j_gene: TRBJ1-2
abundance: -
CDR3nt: TGTGCCATCCTCCGGACTTATGGCTACACCTTC
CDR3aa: CAILRTYGYTF

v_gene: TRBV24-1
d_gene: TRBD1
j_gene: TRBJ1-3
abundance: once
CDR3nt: TGTGCCACCAGTGACACGGGACAGCCTGGAAACACCATATATTTT
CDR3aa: CATSDTGQPGNTIYF

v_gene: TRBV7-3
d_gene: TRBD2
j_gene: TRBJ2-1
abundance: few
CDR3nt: TGTGCCAGCAGCTTCCTAGCGGGAGCGAACAATGAGCAGTTCTTC
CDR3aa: CASSFLAGANNEQFF

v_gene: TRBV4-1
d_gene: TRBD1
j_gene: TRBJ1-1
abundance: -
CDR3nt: TGCGCCAGCAGCCAAGAGGGCAGGGGGACTGAAGCTTTCTTT
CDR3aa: CASSQEGRGTEAFF

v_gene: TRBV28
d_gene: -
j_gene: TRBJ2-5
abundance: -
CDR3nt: TGTGCCAGCAGTACCCAACAGGGTGGGGAGACCCAGTACTTC
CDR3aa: CASSTQQGGETQYF

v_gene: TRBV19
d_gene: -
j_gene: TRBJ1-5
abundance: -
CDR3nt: TGTGCCAGTAGTATCGAGCGGCGGGGGCCCCAGCATTTT
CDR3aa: CASSIERRGPQHF

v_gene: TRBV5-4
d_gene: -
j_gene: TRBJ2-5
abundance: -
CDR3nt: TGTGCCAGCAGCTCCAGGGTCGGGCAAGAGACCCAGTACTTC
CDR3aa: CASSSRVGQETQYF

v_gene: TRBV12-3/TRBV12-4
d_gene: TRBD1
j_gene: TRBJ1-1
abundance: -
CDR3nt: TGTGCCAGCAGTAGGGGACAGGGAATTGAAGCTTTCTTT
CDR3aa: CASSRGQGIEAFF

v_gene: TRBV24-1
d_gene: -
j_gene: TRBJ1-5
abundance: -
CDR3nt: TGTGCCACCAGTGGGGGAGGAAATATCGGCAATCAGCCCCAGCATTTT
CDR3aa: CATSGGGNIGNQPQHF